The 30 T cell receptor beta chains reported below all come from one sample, sequenced in a study of cytomegalovirus exposure and HLA in healthy donors. It was with 60 Vbeta and 13 Jbeta primers that the PCR ran. Generated by immunoSEQ multiplex PCR, the TCRdb table keeps only in-frame clones and is missing some. The table includes 85,000 to 120,000 clones, 60% to 80% detected once. The specimen was PBMCs. These receptors were taken from a female donor in good health and CMV-seronegative.

The chain links TRBV4-2 to TRBJ2-2; D is unresolved. Trimming stripped 3 bases from V and 5 bases from J, with 4 bases between. Germline V gives CDR1 LGHNA, CDR2 YNFKEQ. This CDR3 has 12 residues. The CDR3: CASSHPTGELFF. The CDR3, as DNA: TGTGCCAGCAGCCACCCGACCGGGGAGCTGTTTTTT.

The J gene is TRBJ2-2, the V gene TRBV5-1; possible D gene TRBD2, 6 bases. Trimming stripped 2 bases from V and 5 bases from J, with 13 bases between. The germline CDR1 and CDR2 sequences are SGHRS and YFSETQ. This CDR3 comprises 15 residues. CDR3 region: CASSFRDSGTGELFF. The CDR3 DNA sequence: TGCGCCAGCAGCTTCCGGGACTCGGGGACCGGGGAGCTGTTTTTT.

The chain joins TRBV5-1 to TRBJ2-7; possibly TRBD1 for D (5 bases). CDR1 is SGHRS and CDR2 is YFSETQ in the germline V gene. The CDR3 has 14 amino acids. V was pared by 3 bases and J by 6 bases, with 16 bases between. Here the CDR3 reads CASSYARAGSEQYF. The CDR3 DNA is TGCGCCAGCAGCTACGCCAGGGCCGGAAGCGAGCAGTACTTC. The entire variable domain, with the rest obtained from reference TRBV5-1 and TRBJ2-7, is as follows: KAGVTQTPRYLIKTRGQQVTLSCSPISGHRSVSWYQQTPGQGLQFLFEYFSETQRNKGNFPGRFSGRQFSNSRSEMNVSTLELGDSALYLCASSYARAGSEQYFGPGTRLTVT.

J is TRBJ1-1 and V is TRBV11-2, with D unresolved. V lost 4 bases and J lost 3, with 6 bases in between. Germline V lookup: CDR1 SGHAT, CDR2 FQNNGV. CDR3 length equals 12 residues. The DNA of the CDR3 is TGTGCCAGCAGCTGGAGCGACACTGAAGCTTTCTTT. This gives the protein CASSWSDTEAFF.

This clone turned up a few times. The chain joins TRBV4-1 to TRBJ2-4; D gene uncertain. Trimming shortened V by 0 bases and J by 0 bases, and 9 bases separated the two germline ends. CDR1 is MGHRA and CDR2 is YSYEKL in the germline V gene. CDR3 size: 16 residues. The CDR3 region is CASSQDPAGAKNIQYF. In nucleotides, the CDR3 is TGCGCCAGCAGCCAAGATCCAGCAGGAGCCAAAAACATTCAGTACTTC.

J is TRBJ1-5 and V is TRBV19, with 7 bases matching TRBD1. The trim removed 5 bases at V and 6 bases at J, leaving 7 bases unmatched. The CDR3 spans 14 residues. From germline, CDR1 is LNHDA and CDR2 SQIVND (reference sequence). The CDR3 nucleotides read TGTGCCAGTAGTCCCCAGGGGGGAGGTCAGCCCCAGCATTTT. Translated, it gives CASSPQGGGQPQHF. The whole variable domain, remainder taken from reference TRBV19 and TRBJ1-5, is DGGITQSPKYLFRKEGQNVTLSCEQNLNHDAMYWYRQDPGQGLRLIYYSQIVNDFQKGDIAEGYSVSREKKESFPLTVTSAQKNPTAFYLCASSPQGGGQPQHFGDGTRLSIL.

The V call is TRBV19, the J call TRBJ1-3; 7 positions agree with TRBD1. This CDR3 is built from 14 residues. Losses at the gene ends were 5 bases for V and 2 bases for J; bases not matched to a gene: 3. Per the germline V gene, CDR1 is LNHDA and CDR2 is SQIVND (reference sequence). The CDR3 coding sequence is TGTGCCAGTAGTCTTAGGGGGCCTGGAAACACCATATATTTT. Translating gives CASSLRGPGNTIYF.

V is TRBV27 and J is TRBJ1-1; 9 nucleotides line up with TRBD1. Per germline, CDR1 MNHEY and CDR2 SMNVEV (reference sequence). Trimming took 3 bases from V and 0 from J; bases not matched to a gene: 5. This CDR3 region has 16 residues. CDR3 amino acids: CASSFLGTGLNTEAFF. For the CDR3, the DNA is TGTGCCAGCAGTTTTTTAGGGACAGGGTTGAACACTGAAGCTTTCTTT.

CDR3 amino acids: CASSLLLGQSSDIQYF. Written as DNA, the CDR3 is TGTGCCAGCAGTTTACTCCTCGGACAGTCGTCGGACATTCAGTACTTC. The chain has TRBV28 and TRBJ2-4; D perhaps matches TRBD1 (6 bases). Trimming stripped 2 bases from V and 8 bases from J, with 19 bases between. The CDR3 runs 16 residues. CDR1 and CDR2 (germline): MDHEN, SYDVKM.

This clone was seen only a few times. Different DNA sequences within this sample yield the same CDR3. The V gene is TRBV30, the J gene TRBJ2-1; weak D call: TRBD2 (6 bases). The germline V and J ends were trimmed by 4 bases and 1 base, with 8 bases remaining between them. Per the germline V gene, CDR1 is GTSNPN and CDR2 is SVGIG (reference sequence). The CDR3 sequence is 13 residues long. The DNA of the CDR3 is TGTGCCTGGACCGGGACTTCCTACAATGAGCAGTTCTTC. Translating gives CAWTGTSYNEQFF.

This clone is a singleton in its sample. The chain employs TRBV30 and TRBJ1-6, with D tentatively TRBD1 (6 bases). The CDR3 is made up of 13 amino acids. With 3 bases removed from V and 10 bases from J, the gap between germline ends came to 13 bases. CDR1 and CDR2 (germline): GTSNPN, SVGIG (reference sequence). CDR3 DNA sequence: TGTGCCTGGAGGATAAAGGGGGACTCACCCCTCCACTTT. It codes for CAWRIKGDSPLHF.

The chain couples TRBV28 to TRBJ2-7; 7 nucleotides align to TRBD1. The CDR3 length is 16 residues. V was pared by 2 bases and J by 6 bases, with 13 bases of the junction left unmatched. Germline CDR1 reads MDHEN; CDR2 reads SYDVKM. CDR3 sequence (DNA): TGTGCCAGCAGTTTAAGCCCAGCAGGGGGTAGTTTCGAGCAGTACTTC. It is translated as CASSLSPAGGSFEQYF. Combining the CDR3 with reference TRBV28 and TRBJ2-7 gives the whole variable domain DVKVTQSSRYLVKRTGEKVFLECVQDMDHENMFWYRQDPGLGLRLIYFSYDVKMKEKGDIPEGYSVSREKKERFSLILESASTNQTSMYLCASSLSPAGGSFEQYFGPGTRLTVT.

The genes are TRBV28 and TRBJ2-1, with 8 bases that match TRBD2. The J segment lost 8 bases and the V segment lost 7 bases, leaving 13 bases of the junction unmatched. The CDR3 length is 15 residues. The germline V gene has CDR1 MDHEN and CDR2 SYDVKM. The CDR3, as DNA: TGTGCCAGCACCCCCACCGGGACTAGTCTTCATGAGCAGTTCTTC. Translated: CASTPTGTSLHEQFF.

This clone was detected ten times or more. The chain has TRBV5-5 and TRBJ2-7; 12 bases line up with TRBD2. CDR1 SGHKS and CDR2 YYEKEE come from the germline V gene (reference sequence). The CDR3 has 15 amino acids. J gave up 6 bases and V 0 bases, and 4 bases lay outside the gene matches. CDR3 sequence (DNA): TGTGCCAGCAGCTTGGGACTAGCGGGAGTGGGCGAGCAGTACTTC. Translating it yields CASSLGLAGVGEQYF.

The chain recombines TRBV7-2 with TRBJ2-5, with D possibly being TRBD2 (5 bases). The CDR3 has 14 amino acids. Germline V CDR1 and CDR2: SGHTA, FQGNSA. The V gene lost 4 bases and the J gene lost 3 bases, with 12 bases spanning the gap. The CDR3 protein is CASSSFRGEETQYF. The CDR3 DNA is TGTGCCAGCAGCTCCTTCCGGGGTGAAGAGACCCAGTACTTC.

This clone was counted a few times. The chain couples TRBV6-5 to TRBJ2-7; TRBD2 is a possible D gene (6 bases). The CDR3 consists of 12 residues. V was pared by 5 bases and J by 4 bases, with 9 bases between. Germline V gene lookup returns CDR1 MNHEY and CDR2 SVGAGI. CDR3 nucleotides: TGTGCCAGCAGTCCAGGGACTTACGAGCAGTACTTC. As protein: CASSPGTYEQYF.

V and J are TRBV5-1 and TRBJ2-1, with TRBD2 matching over 10 bases. This CDR3 is built from 17 residues. Trimming took 4 bases from V and 8 from J; bases not matched to a gene: 15. Germline V gene lookup returns CDR1 SGHRS and CDR2 YFSETQ. The CDR3 here is CASSPLTSGSSGDEQFF. The DNA of the CDR3 is TGCGCCAGCAGCCCCCTGACTAGCGGGTCTTCAGGGGATGAGCAGTTCTTC.

This sequence joins TRBV13 and TRBJ1-2; 7 bases match TRBD1. CDR1 and CDR2 from the germline V gene are PRHDT and FYEKMQ (reference sequence). This CDR3 comprises 14 residues. The V segment lost 5 bases and the J segment 4 bases; nucleotides outside the gene matches: 7. Written as DNA, the CDR3 is TGTGCCAGCAGCACGTTCAGGGGGGCCTATGGCTACACCTTC. Amino acid sequence: CASSTFRGAYGYTF.

The sample holds a few counts of this clone. This rearrangement joins TRBV29-1 to TRBJ2-1, with TRBD2 as a possible D gene (6 bases). Germline lookup yields CDR1 SQVTM and CDR2 ANQGSEA. Trimming cost V 5 bases and J 8 bases, with 13 bases left between them. This CDR3 is built from 12 residues. The CDR3 bases are TGCAGCGTTCGACTAGTTGGGGATGAGCAGTTCTTC. It is translated as CSVRLVGDEQFF.

The V gene is TRBV18, the J gene TRBJ2-1; D uncertain. The CDR3 has 13 residues. V was shortened by 2 bases and J by 7 bases, with 9 bases between the two germline ends. Germline V gene lookup returns CDR1 KGHSH and CDR2 LQKENI. CDR3 loop: CASSPNWANEQFF. In nucleotides, the CDR3 is TGTGCCAGCTCACCAAACTGGGCGAATGAGCAGTTCTTC.

The chain has TRBV27 and TRBJ1-2; D not certain. Per germline, CDR1 MNHEY and CDR2 SMNVEV (reference sequence). The CDR3 is 15 residues long. Trimming cost V 2 bases and J 0 bases, with 10 bases left between them. The CDR3 is CASSLTGLANYGYTF. The CDR3 DNA reads TGTGCCAGCAGTTTAACGGGGTTAGCTAACTATGGCTACACCTTC.

The CDR3 DNA reads TGTGCCATCTCCCGCGAGGGACTAGCGGGAGGGACTGGCACAGATACGCAGTATTTT. Translating it yields CAISREGLAGGTGTDTQYF. V is TRBV10-3 and J is TRBJ2-3; TRBD2 aligns across 16 bases. This CDR3 contains 19 residues. Germline V gene sequence: CDR1 ENHRY, CDR2 SYGVKD. Trimming removed 8 bases from V and 1 base from J; junction bases left unmatched: 12.

With respect to this clone: The junction departs from the called germline gene at one end, perhaps through a read error. This rearrangement joins TRBV10-3 to TRBJ2-7, with TRBD1 matching 9 bases. This CDR3 has 14 amino acids. Germline assignment: CDR1 ENHRY and CDR2 SYGVKD. In DNA, the CDR3 is TGTGCCGTCAGTGGGGGGGGACAGGGCTACGAGCAGTACTTC. Translated, it gives CAVSGGGQGYEQYF.

The chain uses TRBV7-2 and TRBJ1-5; TRBD1 matches at 7 bases. The CDR3 loop spans 15 amino acids. Trimming cost V 4 bases and J 6 bases; bases outside gene matches: 9. From germline, CDR1 is SGHTA and CDR2 FQGNSA. The CDR3 DNA reads TGTGCCAGCAGCTCAGGACAGGTCCAGAGTCAGCCCCAGCATTTT. The encoded protein is CASSSGQVQSQPQHF.

The gene calls are TRBV30 and TRBJ1-5; D perhaps matches TRBD1 (5 bases). V gave up 8 bases and J gave up 0 bases, with 17 bases separating them. The CDR3 loop spans 15 amino acids. CDR1 GTSNPN and CDR2 SVGIG come from the germline V gene (reference sequence). The CDR3 here is CAPRGKGDSNQPQHF. CDR3 DNA sequence: TGTGCCCCTCGGGGGAAAGGGGATAGCAATCAGCCCCAGCATTTT.

The CDR3: CASSPRDRKTTNEKLFF. The CDR3 DNA reads TGTGCCAGCAGTCCCCGGGACAGGAAAACAACTAATGAAAAACTGTTTTTT. The rearrangement uses TRBV28 and TRBJ1-4; TRBD1 aligns across 8 bases. The CDR3 consists of 17 residues. J gave up 0 bases and V 5 bases, and 8 bases lay outside the gene matches. Germline V gene data show CDR1 as MDHEN and CDR2 as SYDVKM.

The chain joins TRBV10-2 to TRBJ2-7; a weak D match, TRBD1 (6 bases). CDR3 length equals 12 residues. Germline CDR1 and CDR2: WSHSY and SAAADI. V dropped 6 bases and J dropped 2 bases, with 8 bases sitting between them. As DNA, the CDR3 is TGCGCCAGCAGGGGACAAGCCTACGAGCAGTACTTC. Amino acid sequence: CASRGQAYEQYF.

This clone was recorded a few times. This chain uses TRBV2 with TRBJ1-1; 9 positions agree with TRBD1. With 3 bases clipped from V and 4 bases from J, the junction kept 6 bases outside the gene matches. Germline values: CDR1 SNHLY, CDR2 FYNNEI. This CDR3 has 15 residues. CDR3 amino acids: CASSEMDRGSTEAFF. Written as DNA, the CDR3 is TGTGCCAGCAGTGAGATGGACAGGGGAAGCACTGAAGCTTTCTTT.

The chain combines TRBV9 with TRBJ1-2; D is unresolved. The CDR3 spans 12 residues. Deletions cut 4 bases from V and 6 bases from J, with 10 bases between. The germline V gene encodes CDR1 SGDLS and CDR2 YYNGEE. The CDR3 is CASSISGDGYTF. As DNA, the CDR3 is TGTGCCAGCAGCATTAGCGGGGATGGCTACACCTTC.

J is TRBJ2-5 and V is TRBV19, with 9 bases lining up with TRBD2. CDR3 length equals 13 residues. Germline CDR1 is LNHDA and CDR2 is SQIVND (reference sequence). The junction had 7 bases not matched to a gene; V was cut back by 9 bases and J by 5 bases. The CDR3 nucleotides read TGTGCCAGGCGGGAGGGCCAAGATGAGACCCAGTACTTC. Its protein product is CARREGQDETQYF.